A single sample is the source of the 14 T cell receptor beta chains below, sequenced in a study of cytomegalovirus exposure and HLA in healthy donors. Use of 60 Vbeta and 13 Jbeta primers characterized the PCR. The table came from immunoSEQ multiplex PCR; TCRdb's copy has only in-frame clones and leaves some out. The sample consists of roughly 140,000 clones, around three fifths of them appearing once. Sample: PBMCs. These receptors came from a woman in her thirties in good health and CMV-seropositive.

The rearrangement joins TRBV13 to TRBJ2-7; 9 positions agree with TRBD1. Per germline, CDR1 PRHDT and CDR2 FYEKMQ (reference sequence). This CDR3 comprises 14 residues. V lost 7 bases to trimming and J lost 1 base; unmatched junction nucleotides: 5. This CDR3 is CASNRQGGSYEQYF. The CDR3 DNA is TGTGCCAGCAATAGACAGGGGGGATCCTACGAGCAGTACTTC.

This chain joins TRBV5-1 and TRBJ2-3, with a tentative D call TRBD2 (7 bases). The CDR3 is 15 residues long. CDR1 and CDR2 (germline): SGHRS, YFSETQ. V was clipped by 10 bases and J by 2 bases, with 20 bases between them. CDR3 DNA sequence: TGCGCCTCCCACCCGAGGGGGGGATCCACAGATACGCAGTATTTT. Translation: CASHPRGGSTDTQYF.

CDR3 region: CSVGGGAGNTIYF. The CDR3 DNA sequence: TGCAGCGTTGGAGGGGGTGCTGGAAACACCATATATTTT. The J gene is TRBJ1-3, the V gene TRBV29-1, with D maybe TRBD1 (6 bases). The CDR3 runs 13 residues. CDR1 is SQVTM, CDR2 ANQGSEA, per germline. V gave up 4 bases and J gave up 2 bases, with 9 bases separating them.

This chain uses TRBV6-5 with TRBJ1-1; D remains unclear. V lost 0 bases and J 3 bases, leaving 11 bases between the germline ends. This CDR3 has 15 residues. CDR1 MNHEY and CDR2 SVGAGI come from the germline V gene. For the CDR3, the DNA is TGTGCCAGCAGTTACTCGAGGGCCACGGACACTGAAGCTTTCTTT. This sequence encodes CASSYSRATDTEAFF.

To note about this clone: The junction and the germline gene differ at one end; a read error may be behind it. V is TRBV29-1 and J is TRBJ1-1; maybe TRBD1 (5 bases). Germline CDR1 SQVTM, CDR2 ANQGSEA. The CDR3 loop spans 13 amino acids. The CDR3: CSVPARLDTEAFF. In DNA form, the CDR3 reads TGCAGCGTCCCCGCTCGTTTGGACACTGAGGCTTTCTTT. Full variable domain (missing parts from reference TRBV29-1 and TRBJ1-1): SAVISQKPSRDICQRGTSLTIQCQVDSQVTMMFWYRQQPGQSLTLIATANQGSEATYESGFVIDKFPISRPNLTFSTLTVSNMSPEDSSIYLCSVPARLDTEAFFGQGTRLTVV.

This clone was counted only a few times. The chain employs TRBV5-1 and TRBJ2-2; TRBD1 agrees at 7 bases. V lost 2 bases, J lost 7 bases, and 5 bases stayed unmatched. The CDR3 extends over 14 amino acids. Per germline, CDR1 SGHRS and CDR2 YFSETQ. The CDR3 reads CASSFSGGYGELFF. CDR3 DNA sequence: TGCGCCAGCAGCTTTTCAGGGGGATACGGGGAGCTGTTTTTT.

This sequence joins TRBV7-2 and TRBJ2-7, with TRBD2 identical over 10 bases. J was trimmed by 2 bases and V by 3 bases; bases with no gene match: 1. The CDR3 spans 14 residues. Germline V gene data show CDR1 as SGHTA and CDR2 as FQGNSA. The CDR3 is CASSFGLAAYEQYF. CDR3 DNA sequence: TGTGCCAGCAGCTTCGGACTAGCGGCCTACGAGCAGTACTTC.

V and J are TRBV10-1 and TRBJ2-1, with 13 bases aligning to TRBD2. Germline assignment: CDR1 WNHNN and CDR2 SYGVQD (reference sequence). The CDR3 contains 18 residues. The J segment lost 0 bases and the V segment lost 4 bases, leaving 6 bases of the junction unmatched. The CDR3 spells CASSGGTSGTFSYNEQFF. CDR3 in DNA: TGCGCCAGCAGTGGGGGGACTAGCGGGACCTTCTCCTACAATGAGCAGTTCTTC.

V gene TRBV2 combines with J gene TRBJ2-3; weak D call: TRBD2 (5 bases). This CDR3 contains 17 residues. V was trimmed by 5 bases and J by 2 bases, leaving 20 bases between them. CDR1 and CDR2 from the germline V gene are SNHLY and FYNNEI. This chain's CDR3 is CASSFPVDFGITDTQYF. The CDR3 nucleotides read TGTGCCAGCAGTTTCCCGGTGGACTTTGGGATCACAGATACGCAGTATTTT.

DNA of the CDR3: TGTGCCAGCAGTCTAGCGGGAGTAGAGACCCAGTACTTC. This gives the protein CASSLAGVETQYF. The V and J genes are TRBV2 and TRBJ2-5; the match to TRBD2 covers 10 bases. Germline V gives CDR1 SNHLY, CDR2 FYNNEI. The ends lost 5 bases at V and 4 bases at J; junction bases unmatched: 1. The CDR3 totals 13 residues.

The J gene is TRBJ1-5, the V gene TRBV28, with a weak D call TRBD1 (6 bases). V gave up 9 bases and J gave up 15 bases, with 24 bases separating them. Per the germline V gene, CDR1 is MDHEN and CDR2 is SYDVKM. The CDR3 contains 13 residues. This CDR3 reads CASTKGEAPSWHF. The DNA of the CDR3 is TGTGCCAGTACAAAGGGGGAAGCCCCTTCCTGGCATTTT.

The chain employs TRBV14 and TRBJ1-2, with D perhaps matching TRBD1 (6 bases). CDR3 length: 15 residues. Germline V gene lookup returns CDR1 SGHDN and CDR2 FVKESK. The V end lost 1 base, the J end lost 8 bases, and 17 bases lay between the germline ends. The CDR3 DNA reads TGTGCCAGCAGCCAAGGTTCACGGGGGGCTGGAGGCTACACCTTC. It specifies CASSQGSRGAGGYTF.

The gene calls are TRBV2 and TRBJ2-3, with TRBD1 matching 10 bases. This CDR3 has 16 amino acids. Germline CDR1 is SNHLY and CDR2 is FYNNEI. The V and J ends lost 4 bases and 5 bases, in that order; junction bases with no gene match: 9. For the CDR3, the DNA is TGTGCCAGCAGTGGGGGCACCGGGACAGGGGAAGATACGCAGTATTTT. Its translation: CASSGGTGTGEDTQYF.

The J gene is TRBJ1-1, the V gene TRBV5-1; D not resolved. The CDR3 runs to 14 residues. V shed 1 base and J shed 2 bases, with 9 bases lying between them. Germline V CDR1 and CDR2: SGHRS, YFSETQ. Here the CDR3 reads CASSLTLSNTEAFF. CDR3 bases: TGCGCCAGCAGCTTGACGCTGAGTAACACTGAAGCTTTCTTT.